Below, 4 T cell receptor beta chains from the same sample are listed, as sequenced in a study of T-cell memory formation after mild COVID-19. A single record per CDR3 protein comes from TCRdb applying MiXCR to the 5' RACE reads. The sample has approximately 150,000 distinct CDR3 sequences, about 14% seen once; the top ten hold 13% to 15%. Sequenced sample: PBMCs or a T cell subset sorted from them (not recorded which). These receptors were obtained from an adult woman who had mild COVID-19 (a few samples of this study predate the infection). Cell type and time point are not known.

The V and J genes are TRBV15 and TRBJ2-1; 12 bases agree with TRBD2. V shed 5 bases and J 0 bases; nucleotides not matched to a gene: 5. From germline, CDR1 is LNHNV and CDR2 YYDKDF (reference sequence). The CDR3 is 17 amino acids. CDR3 DNA: TGTGCCACCAGCTCTACTAGCGGGGGGACCTCCTACAATGAGCAGTTCTTC. Its translation: CATSSTSGGTSYNEQFF.

This clonotype was seen a few times. One end of the junction varies from germline; a read error may be responsible. The chain is built from TRBV3-1 and TRBJ2-5; D call uncertain. The CDR3 consists of 11 residues. Germline CDR1 LGHDT, CDR2 YNNKEL (reference sequence). The CDR3 nucleotides are TGTGCCAGCAGCCAAGTGGCTCCCCCGGATTTC. Encoded protein: CASSQVAPPDF.

This clonotype was counted between two and nine times. The CDR3 sequence: CASSLPSGSGYTF. The DNA of the CDR3 is TGTGCCAGCAGCCTACCGTCGGGAAGCGGCTACACCTTC. The V call is TRBV6-2 or TRBV6-3, the J call TRBJ1-2, with D uncertain. The CDR3 extends over 13 amino acids. Between the trimmed V and J ends, which lost 6 bases and 8 bases, there was a span of 16 bases. The V gene's germline CDR1 is MNHEY and CDR2 SVGEGT.

This clonotype has just a few counts. The chain combines TRBV5-1 with TRBJ1-1, with D tentatively TRBD1 (6 bases). Germline CDR1 and CDR2: SGHRS and YFSETQ. Trimming took 3 bases from V and 3 from J, leaving 15 bases between them. The length of the CDR3 is 15 residues. DNA for the CDR3: TGCGCCAGCAGCTGGACATGGGACACCGACACTGAAGCTTTCTTT. This translates into CASSWTWDTDTEAFF.